This T cell receptor beta chain was captured by sequencing in a study of molecular identifiers for immune sequencing clone quantification. Germline-derived CDR1 and CDR2 are SGHAT and FQDESV (reference sequence). This CDR3 has 15 residues. In TCRdb, the PCR reads were re-called with MiXCR into one record per CDR3 protein. Seen here are roughly 90,000 distinct CDR3 sequences, about 23% observed once, and the top ten hold 0.78%. This clonotype was counted only a few times. The germline gene is not matched at one end of the junction; a read error may be the cause. V usage is TRBV11-1 and J usage is TRBJ2-1; 7 bases line up with TRBD2. This TCR was recovered from a human donor in good health. Some libraries in this study had Jurkat cell RNA spiked in. Sequencing was carried out using naive CD8+ T cells from blood, with Jurkat cell RNA spiked in. Noted subset: FACS-sorted CD8+CD4-CCR7+CD45RA+ naive T cells. CDR3 region: CASSFLAEEGNGQFF. The DNA of the CDR3 is TGTGCCAGCAGCTTTCTAGCGGAGGAGGGGAATGGGCAGTTCTTC.